Shown below are 8 T cell receptor beta chains from a single sample sequenced in a study of blood T cell repertoires in COVID-19. Only in-frame clones appear in the TCRdb table, and some are missing; sequencing was by immunoSEQ multiplex PCR. The data contain around 210,000 clones, 85% of them singletons. The sample taken for sequencing was peripheral blood. Receptors originate from a man over 45 with COVID-19, enrolled during active disease.

This clone was counted a single time. V is TRBV2 and J is TRBJ2-2; D is ambiguous. CDR1 is SNHLY, CDR2 FYNNEI, per germline. There are 16 residues in the CDR3. Trimming left V 7 bases short and J 0 bases short, with 15 bases between. DNA for the CDR3: TGTGCCAGCATTCCTTATTTTAGTGCGAACACCGGGGAGCTGTTTTTT. This translates into CASIPYFSANTGELFF.

This clone was observed a single time. The chain links TRBV6-5 to TRBJ1-3, with D unclear. CDR3 size: 14 residues. Per germline, CDR1 MNHEY and CDR2 SVGAGI. V was trimmed by 6 bases and J by 5 bases, leaving 14 bases between them. CDR3 sequence reads: CASSSDTLRNTIYF. CDR3 in DNA: TGTGCCAGCAGCAGTGACACGCTTCGAAACACCATATATTTT.

The table lists this clone with a count of one. J is TRBJ2-1 and V is TRBV11-3; no definite D call. In germline, CDR1 is SGHNT, CDR2 YENEEA. The CDR3 extends over 14 amino acids. Trimming cost V 5 bases and J 0 bases, with 8 bases left between them. CDR3: CASSPSGSYNEQFF. The CDR3 region has the DNA TGTGCCAGCAGCCCCTCAGGCTCCTACAATGAGCAGTTCTTC.

This chain links TRBV6-1 with TRBJ1-2; D is undetermined. Trimming shortened V by 3 bases and J by 2 bases, and 13 bases separated the two germline ends. Germline lookup yields CDR1 MNHNS and CDR2 SASEGT. This CDR3 region has 15 residues. The CDR3 DNA reads as TGTGCCAGCAGTGATACGGGCGGGCGGAACTATGGCTACACCTTC. Its protein product is CASSDTGGRNYGYTF.

The rearrangement links TRBV4-2 to TRBJ1-6; D is unresolved. The CDR3 has 16 amino acids. Trimming pared 0 bases from V and 7 bases from J, leaving 13 bases between. Germline-derived CDR1 and CDR2 are LGHNA and YNFKEQ. The CDR3 region is CASSQDRNSGNSPLHF. The DNA of the CDR3 is TGTGCCAGCAGCCAAGATAGGAACTCGGGGAATTCACCCCTCCACTTT.

V usage is TRBV19 and J usage is TRBJ2-2, with D hard to call. Germline values: CDR1 LNHDA, CDR2 SQIVND (reference sequence). The CDR3 sequence is 14 residues long. Trimming stripped 9 bases from V and 2 bases from J, with 13 bases between. DNA for the CDR3: TGTGCCAGCCGGTTGTCTCGCAACACCGGGGAGCTGTTTTTT. Translating gives CASRLSRNTGELFF.

The chain uses TRBV9 and TRBJ2-2, with TRBD2 as a possible D gene (5 bases). The length of the CDR3 is 17 residues. Per the germline V gene, CDR1 is SGDLS and CDR2 is YYNGEE. V was clipped by 4 bases and J by 5 bases, with 21 bases between them. The CDR3 DNA is TGTGCCAGCAGCCCTCGAGAGGGCTCTCGTTTGACCGGGGAGCTGTTTTTT. Translating gives CASSPREGSRLTGELFF.

This clone has more than one count but fewer than ten. V usage is TRBV5-1 and J usage is TRBJ2-3; no reliable D call. Per germline, CDR1 SGHRS and CDR2 YFSETQ. Trimming took 4 bases from V and 3 from J, leaving 12 bases between them. CDR3 length: 14 residues. DNA for the CDR3: TGCGCCAGCAGCCCAGACGGAGCAACAGATACGCAGTATTTT. The encoded protein is CASSPDGATDTQYF.